This T cell receptor beta chain was sequenced in a study of blood T cell repertoires in COVID-19. Study in general: COVID-19 samples from acute and convalescent phases originated in the United States, Italy and Spain. Sources were T cells, B-cell-depleted T cells, or PBMCs; the material itself was cDNA or gDNA.

This clone was seen a single time. The CDR3 totals 11 residues. The germline V and J ends were trimmed by 8 bases and 7 bases, with 11 bases remaining between them. Generated by immunoSEQ multiplex PCR, the TCRdb table keeps only in-frame clones and is missing some. The sample holds 310,000 or so clones; around 92% are singletons and the top ten take 5% to 7.5%. Sequenced input: peripheral blood. The clonotype was recovered from a man aged 18 to 29 who had recovered from COVID-19. The chain carries TRBV12-3 or TRBV12-4 and TRBJ1-1, with TRBD1 as a possible D gene (5 bases). For the CDR3, the DNA is TGTGCCAGCGGGGTAGGGGTTGAAGCTTTCTTT. As protein: CASGVGVEAFF.